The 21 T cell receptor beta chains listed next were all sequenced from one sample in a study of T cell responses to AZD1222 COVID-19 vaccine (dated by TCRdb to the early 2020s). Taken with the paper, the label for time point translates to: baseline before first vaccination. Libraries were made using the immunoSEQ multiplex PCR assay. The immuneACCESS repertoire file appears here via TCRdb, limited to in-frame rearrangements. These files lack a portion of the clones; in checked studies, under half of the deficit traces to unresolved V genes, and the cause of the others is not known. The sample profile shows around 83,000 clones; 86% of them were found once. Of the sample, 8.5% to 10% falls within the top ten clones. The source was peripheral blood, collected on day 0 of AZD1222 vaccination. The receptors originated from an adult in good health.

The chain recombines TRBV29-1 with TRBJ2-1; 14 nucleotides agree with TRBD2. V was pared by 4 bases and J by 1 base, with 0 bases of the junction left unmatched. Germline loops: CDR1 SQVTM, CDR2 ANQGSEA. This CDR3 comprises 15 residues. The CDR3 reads CSVGLAGGSYNEQFF. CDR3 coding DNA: TGCAGCGTTGGACTAGCGGGAGGGTCCTACAATGAGCAGTTCTTC.

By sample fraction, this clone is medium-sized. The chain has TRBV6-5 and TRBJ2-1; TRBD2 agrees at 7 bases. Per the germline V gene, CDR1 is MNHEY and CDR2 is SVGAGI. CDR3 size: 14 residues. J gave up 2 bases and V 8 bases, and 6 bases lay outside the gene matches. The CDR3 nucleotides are TGTGCCAGCGGGAGGGATGGAGCCTACAATGAGCAGTTCTTC. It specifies CASGRDGAYNEQFF.

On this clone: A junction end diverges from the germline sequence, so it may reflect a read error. The CDR3 loop reads CASNLAGGYEQYF. Here the CDR3 DNA reads TGTGCCAGCAACTTAGCGGGGGGCTACGAGCAGTACTTC. The V and J genes are TRBV7-2 and TRBJ2-7; 10 bases line up with TRBD2. The CDR3 has 13 amino acids. Germline CDR1 and CDR2: SGHTA and FQGNSA.

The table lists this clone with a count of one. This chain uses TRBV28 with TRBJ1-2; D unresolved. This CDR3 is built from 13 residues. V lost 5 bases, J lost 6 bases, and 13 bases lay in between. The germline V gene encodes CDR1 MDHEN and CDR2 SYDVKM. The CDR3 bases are TGTGCCAGCAGTACCTTTGGGGAGGATGGCTACACCTTC. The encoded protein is CASSTFGEDGYTF.

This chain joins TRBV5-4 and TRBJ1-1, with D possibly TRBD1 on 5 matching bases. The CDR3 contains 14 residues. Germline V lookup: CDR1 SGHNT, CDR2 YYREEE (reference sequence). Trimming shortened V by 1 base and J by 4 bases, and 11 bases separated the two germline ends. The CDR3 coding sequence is TGTGCCAGCAGCTTGCTTGCAGGGACCACTGAAGCTTTCTTT. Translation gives CASSLLAGTTEAFF.

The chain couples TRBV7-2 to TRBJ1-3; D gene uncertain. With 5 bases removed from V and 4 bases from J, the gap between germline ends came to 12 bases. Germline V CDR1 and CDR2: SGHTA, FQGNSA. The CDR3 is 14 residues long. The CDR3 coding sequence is TGTGCCAGCAGCCCCCAAATCAGGGGAAACACCATATATTTT. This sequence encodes CASSPQIRGNTIYF.

CDR3 sequence: CASSKDRVDYGYTF. CDR3 DNA: TGTGCCAGCAGCAAAGACAGGGTAGACTATGGCTACACCTTC. The V and J genes are TRBV21-1 and TRBJ1-2; TRBD1 reflects the table's D call only, with no check against the DNA. TRBV21-1 represents a pseudogene. This CDR3 region has 14 residues.

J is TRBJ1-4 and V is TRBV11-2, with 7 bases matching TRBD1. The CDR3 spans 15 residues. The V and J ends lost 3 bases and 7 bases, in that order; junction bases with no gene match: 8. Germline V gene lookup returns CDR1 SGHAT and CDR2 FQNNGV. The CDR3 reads CASSFRGGAGEKLFF. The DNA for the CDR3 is TGTGCCAGCAGCTTTAGAGGGGGCGCGGGTGAAAAACTGTTTTTT.

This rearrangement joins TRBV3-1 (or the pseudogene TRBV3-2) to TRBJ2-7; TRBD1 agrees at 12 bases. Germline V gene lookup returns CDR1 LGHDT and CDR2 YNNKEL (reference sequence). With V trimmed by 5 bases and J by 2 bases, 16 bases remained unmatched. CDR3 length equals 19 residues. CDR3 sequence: CASSTPGQGAVAEPYEQYF. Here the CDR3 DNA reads TGTGCCAGCAGCACACCGGGACAGGGGGCTGTTGCGGAACCCTACGAGCAGTACTTC.

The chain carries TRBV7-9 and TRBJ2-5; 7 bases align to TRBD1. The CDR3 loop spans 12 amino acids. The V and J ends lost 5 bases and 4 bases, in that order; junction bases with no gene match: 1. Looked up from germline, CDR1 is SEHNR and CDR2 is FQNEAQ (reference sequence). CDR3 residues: CASSRDRETQYF. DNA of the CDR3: TGTGCCAGCAGCCGGGACAGAGAGACCCAGTACTTC. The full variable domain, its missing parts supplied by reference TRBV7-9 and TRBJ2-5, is DTGVSQNPRHKITKRGQNVTFRCDPISEHNRLYWYRQTLGQGPEFLTYFQNEAQLEKSRLLSDRFSAERPKGSFSTLEIQRTEQGDSAMYLCASSRDRETQYFGPGTRLLVL.

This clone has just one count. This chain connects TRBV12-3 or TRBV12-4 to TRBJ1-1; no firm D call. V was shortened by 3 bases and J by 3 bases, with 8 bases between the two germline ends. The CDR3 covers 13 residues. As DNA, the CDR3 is TGTGCCAGCAGTTTTGGCCGGGACACTGAAGCTTTCTTT. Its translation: CASSFGRDTEAFF.

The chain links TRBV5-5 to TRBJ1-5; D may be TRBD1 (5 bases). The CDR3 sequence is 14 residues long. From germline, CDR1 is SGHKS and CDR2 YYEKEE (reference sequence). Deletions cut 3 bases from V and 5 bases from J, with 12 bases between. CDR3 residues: CASSWDGSYQPQHF. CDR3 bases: TGTGCCAGCAGCTGGGACGGGTCCTATCAGCCCCAGCATTTT. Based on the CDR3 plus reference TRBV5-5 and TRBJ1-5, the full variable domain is DAGVTQSPTHLIKTRGQQVTLRCSPISGHKSVSWYQQVLGQGPQFIFQYYEKEERGRGNFPDRFSARQFPNYSSELNVNALLLGDSALYLCASSWDGSYQPQHFGDGTRLSIL.

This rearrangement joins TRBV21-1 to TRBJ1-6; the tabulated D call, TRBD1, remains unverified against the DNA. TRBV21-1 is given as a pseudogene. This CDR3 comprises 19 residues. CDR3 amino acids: CASSKANRGRPGNNPPLHF. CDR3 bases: TGTGCCAGCAGCAAAGCGAACAGGGGGCGACCTGGGAACAATCCACCCCTCCACTTT.

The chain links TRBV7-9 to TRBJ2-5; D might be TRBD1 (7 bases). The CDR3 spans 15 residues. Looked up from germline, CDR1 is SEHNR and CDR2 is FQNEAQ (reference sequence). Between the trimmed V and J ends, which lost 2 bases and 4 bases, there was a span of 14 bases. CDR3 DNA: TGTGCCAGCAGCTTACGGCAGGGGGGAGGAGAGACCCAGTACTTC. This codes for CASSLRQGGGETQYF.

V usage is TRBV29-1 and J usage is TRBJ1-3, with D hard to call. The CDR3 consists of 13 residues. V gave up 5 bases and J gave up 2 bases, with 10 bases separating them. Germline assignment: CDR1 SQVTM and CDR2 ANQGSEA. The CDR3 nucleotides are TGCAGCGTTTCTTCGAACCCTGGAAACACCATATATTTT. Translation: CSVSSNPGNTIYF. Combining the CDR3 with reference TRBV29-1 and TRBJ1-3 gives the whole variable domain SAVISQKPSRDICQRGTSLTIQCQVDSQVTMMFWYRQQPGQSLTLIATANQGSEATYESGFVIDKFPISRPNLTFSTLTVSNMSPEDSSIYLCSVSSNPGNTIYFGEGSWLTVV.

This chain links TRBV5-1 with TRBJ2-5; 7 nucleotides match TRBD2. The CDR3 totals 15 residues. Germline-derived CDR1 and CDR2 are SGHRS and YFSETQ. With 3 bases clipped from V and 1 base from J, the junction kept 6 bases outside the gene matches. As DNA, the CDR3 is TGCGCCAGCAGCTCTTACGGGGGGACCCAAGAGACCCAGTACTTC. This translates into CASSSYGGTQETQYF.

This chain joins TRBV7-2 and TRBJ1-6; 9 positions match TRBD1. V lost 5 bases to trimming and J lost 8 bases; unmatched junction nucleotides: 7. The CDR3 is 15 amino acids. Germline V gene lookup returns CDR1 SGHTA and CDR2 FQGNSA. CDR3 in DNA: TGTGCCAGCAGCCGCCGGGACAGGGTTGATTCACCCCTCCACTTT. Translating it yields CASSRRDRVDSPLHF.

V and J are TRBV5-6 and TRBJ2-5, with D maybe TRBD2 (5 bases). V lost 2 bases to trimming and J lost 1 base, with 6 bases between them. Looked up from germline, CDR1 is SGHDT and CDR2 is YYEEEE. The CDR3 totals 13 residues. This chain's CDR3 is CASSLAAQETQYF. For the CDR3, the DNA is TGTGCCAGCAGCTTAGCGGCCCAAGAGACCCAGTACTTC.

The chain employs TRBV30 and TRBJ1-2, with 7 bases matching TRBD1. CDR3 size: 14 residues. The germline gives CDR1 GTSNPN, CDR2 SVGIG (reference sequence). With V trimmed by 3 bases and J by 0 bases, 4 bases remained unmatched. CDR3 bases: TGTGCCTGGAGCTACAGGGGTCCTAACTATGGCTACACCTTC. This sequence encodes CAWSYRGPNYGYTF.

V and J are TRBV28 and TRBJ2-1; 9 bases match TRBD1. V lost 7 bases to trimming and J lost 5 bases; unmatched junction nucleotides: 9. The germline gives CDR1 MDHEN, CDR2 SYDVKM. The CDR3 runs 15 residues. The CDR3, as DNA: TGTGCCAGCACCTCTACGGGACAGGGCAACAATGAGCAGTTCTTC. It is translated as CASTSTGQGNNEQFF.

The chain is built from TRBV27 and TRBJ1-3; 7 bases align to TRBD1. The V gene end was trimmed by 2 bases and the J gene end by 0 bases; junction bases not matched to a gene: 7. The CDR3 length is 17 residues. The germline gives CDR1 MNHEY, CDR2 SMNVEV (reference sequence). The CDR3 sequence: CASSLTGQSSSGNTIYF. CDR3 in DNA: TGTGCCAGCAGTTTAACGGGACAGTCGAGCTCTGGAAACACCATATATTTT.